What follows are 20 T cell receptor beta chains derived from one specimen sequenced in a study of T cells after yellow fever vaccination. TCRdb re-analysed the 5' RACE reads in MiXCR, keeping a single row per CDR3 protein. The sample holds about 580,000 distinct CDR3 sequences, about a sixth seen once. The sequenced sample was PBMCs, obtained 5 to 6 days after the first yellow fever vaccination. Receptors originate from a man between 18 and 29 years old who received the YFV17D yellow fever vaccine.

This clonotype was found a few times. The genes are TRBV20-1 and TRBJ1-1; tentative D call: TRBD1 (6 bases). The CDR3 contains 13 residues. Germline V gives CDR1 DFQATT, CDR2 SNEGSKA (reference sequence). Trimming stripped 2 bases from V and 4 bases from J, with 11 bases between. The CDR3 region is CSARKQGGTEAFF. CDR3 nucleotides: TGCAGTGCTAGAAAACAGGGAGGCACTGAAGCTTTCTTT.

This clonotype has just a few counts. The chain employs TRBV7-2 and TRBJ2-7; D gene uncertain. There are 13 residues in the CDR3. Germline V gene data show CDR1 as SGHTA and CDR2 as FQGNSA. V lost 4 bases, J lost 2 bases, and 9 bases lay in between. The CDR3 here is CASSSLPAYEQYV. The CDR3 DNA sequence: TGTGCCAGCAGCTCTCTCCCGGCCTACGAGCAGTACGTC.

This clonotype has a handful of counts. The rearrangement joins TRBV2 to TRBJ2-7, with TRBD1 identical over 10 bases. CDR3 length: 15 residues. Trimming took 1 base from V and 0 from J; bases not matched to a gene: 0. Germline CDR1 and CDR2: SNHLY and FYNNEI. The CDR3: CASSEGTGGSYEQYV. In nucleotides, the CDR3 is TGTGCCAGCAGTGAAGGGACAGGGGGCTCCTACGAGCAGTACGTC.

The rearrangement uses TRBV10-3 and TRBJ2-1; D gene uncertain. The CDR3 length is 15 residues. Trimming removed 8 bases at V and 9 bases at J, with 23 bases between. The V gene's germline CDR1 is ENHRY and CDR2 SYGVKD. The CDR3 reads CAIDADQAPVGEQFF. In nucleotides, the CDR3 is TGTGCCATCGATGCGGACCAGGCCCCGGTAGGTGAGCAGTTCTTC.

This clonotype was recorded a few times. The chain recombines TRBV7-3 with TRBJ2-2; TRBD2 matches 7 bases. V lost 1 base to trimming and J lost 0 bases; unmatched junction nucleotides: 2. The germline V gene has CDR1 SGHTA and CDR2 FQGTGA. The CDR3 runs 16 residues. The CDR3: CASSLRAGANTGELFF. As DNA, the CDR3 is TGTGCCAGCAGCTTAAGGGCGGGGGCGAACACCGGGGAGCTGTTTTTT.

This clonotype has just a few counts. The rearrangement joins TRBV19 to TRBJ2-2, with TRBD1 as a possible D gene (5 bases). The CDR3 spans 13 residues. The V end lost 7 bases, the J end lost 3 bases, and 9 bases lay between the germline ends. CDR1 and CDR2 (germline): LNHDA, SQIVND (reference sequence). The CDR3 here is CASIPGYTGELFF. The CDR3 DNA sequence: TGTGCCAGTATCCCAGGGTACACCGGGGAGCTGTTTTTT. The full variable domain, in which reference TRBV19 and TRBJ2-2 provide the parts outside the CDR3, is DGGITQSPKYLFRKEGQNVTLSCEQNLNHDAMYWYRQDPGQGLRLIYYSQIVNDFQKGDIAEGYSVSREKKESFPLTVTSAQKNPTAFYLCASIPGYTGELFFGEGSRLTVL.

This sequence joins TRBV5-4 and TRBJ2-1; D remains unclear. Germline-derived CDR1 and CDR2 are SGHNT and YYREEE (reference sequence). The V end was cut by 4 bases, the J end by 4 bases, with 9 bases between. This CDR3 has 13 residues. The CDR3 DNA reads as TGTGCCAGCAGCCCGCAGGTGTACAATGAGCAGTTCTTC. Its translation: CASSPQVYNEQFF.

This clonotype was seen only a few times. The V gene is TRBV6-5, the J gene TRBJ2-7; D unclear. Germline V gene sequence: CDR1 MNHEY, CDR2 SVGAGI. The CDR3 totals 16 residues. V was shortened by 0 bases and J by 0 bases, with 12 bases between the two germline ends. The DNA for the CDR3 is TGTGCCAGCAGTTACTCGACACTACGGAGCTCCTACGAGCAGTACTTC. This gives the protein CASSYSTLRSSYEQYF.

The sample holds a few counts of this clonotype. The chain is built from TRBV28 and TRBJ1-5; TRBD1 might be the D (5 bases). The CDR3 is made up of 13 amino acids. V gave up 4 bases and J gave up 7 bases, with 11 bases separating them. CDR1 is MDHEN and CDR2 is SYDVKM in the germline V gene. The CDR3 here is CASSSGVSQPQHF. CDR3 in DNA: TGTGCCAGCAGTTCGGGGGTAAGCCAGCCCCAGCATTTT.

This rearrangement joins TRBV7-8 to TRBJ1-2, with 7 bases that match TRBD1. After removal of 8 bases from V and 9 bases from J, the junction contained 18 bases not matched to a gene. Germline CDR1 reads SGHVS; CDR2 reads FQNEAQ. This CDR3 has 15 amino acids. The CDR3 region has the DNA TGTGCCAGCGCCCAAGGGACAGCCCTACTGAGTAGCTACACCTTC. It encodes CASAQGTALLSSYTF.

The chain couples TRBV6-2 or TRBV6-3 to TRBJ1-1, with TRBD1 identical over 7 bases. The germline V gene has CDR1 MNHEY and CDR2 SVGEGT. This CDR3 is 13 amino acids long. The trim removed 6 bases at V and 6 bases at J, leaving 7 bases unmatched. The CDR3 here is CASRTGRMAEAFF. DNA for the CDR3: TGTGCCAGCAGGACAGGGCGAATGGCTGAAGCTTTCTTT.

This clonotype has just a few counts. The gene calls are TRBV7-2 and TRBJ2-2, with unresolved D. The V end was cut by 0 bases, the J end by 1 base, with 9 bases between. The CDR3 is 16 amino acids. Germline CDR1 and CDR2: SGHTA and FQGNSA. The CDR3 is CASSLAGGVNTGELFF. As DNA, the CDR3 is TGTGCCAGCAGCTTAGCGGGCGGAGTGAACACCGGGGAGCTGTTTTTT.

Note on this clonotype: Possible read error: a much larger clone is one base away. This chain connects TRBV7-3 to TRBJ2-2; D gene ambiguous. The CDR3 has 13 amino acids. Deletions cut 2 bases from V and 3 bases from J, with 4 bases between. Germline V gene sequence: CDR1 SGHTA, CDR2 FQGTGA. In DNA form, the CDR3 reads TGTGCCAGCAGCTTACCGGACACCGGGGAGCTGTTTTTT. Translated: CASSLPDTGELFF. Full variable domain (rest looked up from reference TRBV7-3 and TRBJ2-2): GAGVSQTPSNKVTEKGKYVELRCDPISGHTALYWYRQSLGQGPEFLIYFQGTGAADDSGLPNDRFFAVRPEGSVSTLKIQRTERGDSAVYLCASSLPDTGELFFGEGSRLTVL.

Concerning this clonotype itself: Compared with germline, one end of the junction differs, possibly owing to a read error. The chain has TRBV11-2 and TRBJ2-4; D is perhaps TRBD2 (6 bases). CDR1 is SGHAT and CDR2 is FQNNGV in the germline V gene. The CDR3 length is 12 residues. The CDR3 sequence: CASSGSGLSSHF. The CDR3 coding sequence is TGTGCCAGCAGCGGGTCGGGACTCAGTTCGCACTTC.

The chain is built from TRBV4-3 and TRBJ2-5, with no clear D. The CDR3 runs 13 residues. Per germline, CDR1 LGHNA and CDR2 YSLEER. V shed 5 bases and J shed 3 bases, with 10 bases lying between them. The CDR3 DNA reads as TGCGCCAGCAGCGAGAGATATAAAGAGACCCAGTACTTC. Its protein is CASSERYKETQYF.

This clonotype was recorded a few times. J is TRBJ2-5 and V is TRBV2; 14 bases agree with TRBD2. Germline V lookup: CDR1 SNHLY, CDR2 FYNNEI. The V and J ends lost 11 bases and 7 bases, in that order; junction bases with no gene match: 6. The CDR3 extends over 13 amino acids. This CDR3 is CAGGLAGGGTQYF. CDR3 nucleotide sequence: TGTGCCGGTGGACTAGCGGGGGGAGGGACCCAGTACTTC.

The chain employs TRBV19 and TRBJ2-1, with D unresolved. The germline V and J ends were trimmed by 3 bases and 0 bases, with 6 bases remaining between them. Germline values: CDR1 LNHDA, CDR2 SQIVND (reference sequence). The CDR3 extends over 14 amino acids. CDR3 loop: CASSIASSYNEQFF. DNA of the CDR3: TGTGCCAGTAGTATCGCCAGCTCCTACAATGAGCAGTTCTTC.

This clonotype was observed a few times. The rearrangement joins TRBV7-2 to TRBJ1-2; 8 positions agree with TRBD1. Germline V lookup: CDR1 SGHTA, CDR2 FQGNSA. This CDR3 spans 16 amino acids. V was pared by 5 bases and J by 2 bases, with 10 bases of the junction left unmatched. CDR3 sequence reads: CASSLQPQGANYGYTF. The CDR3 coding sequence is TGTGCCAGCAGCCTCCAGCCCCAGGGGGCCAACTATGGCTACACCTTC.

This CDR3 is CSARDGRGYTF. Written as DNA, the CDR3 is TGCAGTGCTAGAGATGGTCGAGGCTACACCTTC. V gene TRBV20-1 combines with J gene TRBJ1-2; D unclear. V was pared by 0 bases and J by 8 bases, with 7 bases between. The CDR3 is 11 residues long. Germline V lookup: CDR1 DFQATT, CDR2 SNEGSKA (reference sequence).

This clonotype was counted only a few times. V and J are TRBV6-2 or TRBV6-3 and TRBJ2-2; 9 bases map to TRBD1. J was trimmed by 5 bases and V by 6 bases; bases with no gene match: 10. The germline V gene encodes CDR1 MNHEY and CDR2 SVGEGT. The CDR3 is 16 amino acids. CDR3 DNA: TGTGCCAGCAGGGGGGCCCGGGACAGGGTGACCGGGGAGCTGTTTTTT. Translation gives CASRGARDRVTGELFF.